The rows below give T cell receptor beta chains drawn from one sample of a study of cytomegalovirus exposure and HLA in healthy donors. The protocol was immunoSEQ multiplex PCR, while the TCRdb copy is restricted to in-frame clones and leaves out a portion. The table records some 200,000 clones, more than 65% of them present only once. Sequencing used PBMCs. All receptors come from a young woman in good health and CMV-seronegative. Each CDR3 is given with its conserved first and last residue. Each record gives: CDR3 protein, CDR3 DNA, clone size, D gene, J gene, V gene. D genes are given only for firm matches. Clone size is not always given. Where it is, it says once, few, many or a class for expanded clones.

CASTLKAEQYF TGTGCCAGCACCCTAAAAGCCGAGCAGTACTTC NA NA TRBJ2-7 TRBV2
CASSGADSSSYNEQFF TGTGCCAGCAGTGGGGCTGACAGCAGCTCCTACAATGAGCAGTTCTTC few NA TRBJ2-1 TRBV28
CASSQGAGVTKYYTF TGCGCCAGCAGCCAAGGGGCAGGGGTAACCAAATACTACACCTTC NA NA TRBJ1-2 TRBV4-1
CASRKDRGDYGYTF TGTGCCAGCAGGAAGGACAGGGGTGACTATGGCTACACCTTC NA TRBD1 TRBJ1-2 TRBV9
CASSYSPDTYEQYF TGTGCCAGCAGTTACTCACCTGACACCTACGAGCAGTACTTC NA NA TRBJ2-7 TRBV6-6
CASSPMGRARGGDTQYF TGTGCCAGCAGCCCAATGGGGAGGGCCCGGGGAGGAGATACGCAGTATTTT NA TRBD2 TRBJ2-3 TRBV7-9
CASSNTGSNYGYTF TGTGCCAGTAGCAATACGGGGTCCAACTATGGCTACACCTTC NA NA TRBJ1-2 TRBV28
CASSQTGGWLHEQFF TGCGCCAGCAGCCAAACGGGAGGATGGTTGCATGAGCAGTTCTTC NA TRBD2 TRBJ2-1 TRBV4-3
CAWRRGTGTGELFF TGTGCCTGGAGAAGGGGGACAGGGACCGGGGAGCTGTTTTTT NA TRBD1 TRBJ2-2 TRBV30
CASSLVTGDYEQYF TGTGCCAGCAGCTTGGTGACAGGGGATTACGAGCAGTACTTC NA TRBD1 TRBJ2-7 TRBV5-4
CASSTDRNQPQHF TGTGCCAGTAGTACAGACAGGAATCAGCCCCAGCATTTT NA NA TRBJ1-5 TRBV19
CASSWRGTYEQYF TGTGCCAGCAGTTGGCGGGGCACCTACGAGCAGTACTTC NA NA TRBJ2-7 TRBV28
CASSPTLAGGYNEQFF TGTGCCAGCAGCCCGACTTTAGCGGGGGGTTACAATGAGCAGTTCTTC once TRBD2 TRBJ2-1 TRBV2
CASREHGSRVEQYF TGTGCCAGCAGAGAGCACGGGTCTCGGGTCGAGCAGTACTTC NA NA TRBJ2-7 TRBV6-5
CASTTGTGNNSPLHF TGCGCCAGCACCACCGGGACAGGGAATAATTCACCCCTCCACTTT once TRBD1 TRBJ1-6 TRBV5-1
CASTIRAGYETEAFF TGTGCCAGCACCATTAGGGCGGGGTATGAGACTGAAGCTTTCTTT NA NA TRBJ1-1 TRBV6-5
CARAPVTNLGTIYF TGTGCCAGAGCCCCAGTGACTAACTTAGGCACCATATATTTT NA NA TRBJ1-3 TRBV30
CASSSRRAEQPQHF TGTGCCAGCAGTAGTCGCAGGGCGGAGCAGCCCCAGCATTTT NA NA TRBJ1-5 TRBV6-6
CASSLTWGADGYTF TGTGCCAGCAGTTTAACGTGGGGCGCAGATGGCTACACCTTC NA NA TRBJ1-2 TRBV28
CATSRSGQGEDEQYF TGTGCCACCAGCAGGAGCGGACAGGGGGAGGACGAGCAGTACTTC NA TRBD1 TRBJ2-7 TRBV15
CASTSGIGDTQYF TGTGCCAGCACTAGCGGGATCGGTGATACGCAGTATTTT NA TRBD2 TRBJ2-3 TRBV2
CASSIGANTEAFF TGTGCCAGTAGTATTGGGGCGAACACTGAAGCTTTCTTT NA NA TRBJ1-1 TRBV19
CASSLTQARSGQGLFF TGTGCCAGCAGCTTAACCCAAGCGCGTTCAGGACAGGGTCTGTTTTTT NA TRBD1 TRBJ2-2 TRBV7-6
CASSIRRGPYEQYF TGTGCCAGTAGTATCCGACGAGGGCCCTACGAGCAGTACTTC few NA TRBJ2-7 TRBV19
CASSVATGTGSYTF TGTGCCAGCAGCGTAGCTACAGGGACCGGGAGCTACACCTTC NA NA TRBJ1-2 TRBV9
CASSEGGGFYQPQHF TGTGCCAGCAGTGAAGGAGGCGGGTTTTATCAGCCCCAGCATTTT NA NA TRBJ1-5 TRBV6-1
CAISGGDSYEPYEQYF TGTGCCATCAGTGGAGGGGACTCCTATGAACCCTACGAGCAGTACTTC NA NA TRBJ2-7 TRBV10-3
CASSRDRAGSGYTF TGTGCCAGCAGTCGGGACAGGGCCGGTAGTGGCTACACCTTC NA TRBD1 TRBJ1-2 TRBV27
CASSLARGTGSYNEQFF TGCGCCAGCAGCTTGGCGAGGGGGACAGGGAGCTACAATGAGCAGTTCTTC NA TRBD1 TRBJ2-1 TRBV5-1
CASSMAGNEQFF TGTGCCAGTAGTATGGCGGGGAATGAGCAGTTCTTC NA NA TRBJ2-1 TRBV19
CASSQATGTSGTDTQYF TGCGCCAGCAGCCAAGCGACCGGGACTAGCGGGACAGATACGCAGTATTTT NA TRBD2 TRBJ2-3 TRBV4-3
CATGQGDTSNQPQHF TGTGCCACCGGACAGGGGGACACTAGCAATCAGCCCCAGCATTTT NA TRBD1 TRBJ1-5 TRBV15
CASSRGQGDTEAFF TGTGCCAGCAGCCGAGGACAGGGAGACACTGAAGCTTTCTTT NA TRBD1 TRBJ1-1 TRBV7-3
CASSIDRGGNYGYTF TGTGCCAGCAGTATCGACAGGGGGGGGAACTATGGCTACACCTTC NA TRBD1 TRBJ1-2 TRBV6-1
CASTPGLATSNEQFF TGTGCCAGCACACCGGGACTAGCGACTAGTAATGAGCAGTTCTTC NA TRBD2 TRBJ2-1 TRBV25-1
CASSLRGSGRALEELFF TGTGCCAGCAGCCTCAGGGGTAGCGGGAGGGCCCTGGAGGAGCTGTTTTTT few TRBD2 TRBJ2-2 TRBV7-8
CASSAPGQISSGGSNTEAFF TGTGCCAGCAGCGCCCCGGGACAAATCTCTTCTGGGGGCTCGAACACTGAAGCTTTCTTT NA NA TRBJ1-1 TRBV9
CSAARPTGRGDTQYF TGCAGCGCCGCACGCCCCACAGGGAGGGGTGATACGCAGTATTTT NA NA TRBJ2-3 TRBV29-1
CASSQSDRRTGELFF TGCGCCAGCAGCCAATCGGACAGACGCACCGGGGAGCTGTTTTTT NA NA TRBJ2-2 TRBV4-3